A selection of T cell receptor beta chains follows, all from one sample in a study of shared T cell receptors in the human thymus. Assay used: immunoSEQ multiplex PCR; TCRdb lists only in-frame clones, some missing. This sample has about 710,000 clones, with 70% to 90% found just once. These same data were also listed under a study on human thymus T cells.

Sequenced: thymocytes. The source of these receptors is a boy under three years old with a congenital heart defect. Both conserved end residues are part of each CDR3. A D gene is named only where the DNA matches it firmly.

v_gene	d_gene	j_gene	CDR3nt	CDR3aa
TRBV28	NA	TRBJ1-4	TGTGCCAGCAGTTTCCATACCGAGGAAGCAGCTAATGAAAAACTGTTTTTT	CASSFHTEEAANEKLFF
TRBV28	TRBD2	TRBJ2-1	TGTGCCAGCAGTATAGCGGGAGTCTACAATGAGCAGTTCTTC	CASSIAGVYNEQFF
TRBV4-3	NA	TRBJ2-3	TGCGCCAGCAGCCAAGCAAACAGAGATACGCAGTATTTT	CASSQANRDTQYF
TRBV7-3	NA	TRBJ2-7	TGTGCCAGCAGCCAAATCCCGGGAGTAATCTACGAGCAGTACTTC	CASSQIPGVIYEQYF
TRBV7-2	NA	TRBJ2-1	TGTGCCAGCAGCTTATTAGGTAACGGGATCTACAATGAGCAGTTCTTC	CASSLLGNGIYNEQFF
TRBV11-2	TRBD1	TRBJ1-1	TGTGCCAGCAGCTCCGTCCGACAGGGGATGTTTCCTGAAGCTTTCTTT	CASSSVRQGMFPEAFF
TRBV27	TRBD2	TRBJ2-3	TGTGCCAGCAGTCAGCGGGAGGGCCTTACAGATACGCAGTATTTT	CASSQREGLTDTQYF
TRBV10-1	TRBD2	TRBJ2-7	TGCGCCAGCAGTGAGGGGACTAGCGGGAGTGGGTCCTACGAGCAGTACTTC	CASSEGTSGSGSYEQYF
TRBV28	NA	TRBJ1-1	TGTGCCAGCAGTTTTGCGGGCGGGGTCTCTGAAGCTTTCTTT	CASSFAGGVSEAFF
TRBV29-1	NA	TRBJ2-5	TGCAGCGTTGAAACCCCCGGGGAATGGGAGACCCAGTACTTC	CSVETPGEWETQYF
TRBV4-1	NA	TRBJ2-2	TGCGCCAGCAGCCAAGATCCTGGAGCGTCCCTGGACACCGGGGAGCTGTTTTTT	CASSQDPGASLDTGELFF